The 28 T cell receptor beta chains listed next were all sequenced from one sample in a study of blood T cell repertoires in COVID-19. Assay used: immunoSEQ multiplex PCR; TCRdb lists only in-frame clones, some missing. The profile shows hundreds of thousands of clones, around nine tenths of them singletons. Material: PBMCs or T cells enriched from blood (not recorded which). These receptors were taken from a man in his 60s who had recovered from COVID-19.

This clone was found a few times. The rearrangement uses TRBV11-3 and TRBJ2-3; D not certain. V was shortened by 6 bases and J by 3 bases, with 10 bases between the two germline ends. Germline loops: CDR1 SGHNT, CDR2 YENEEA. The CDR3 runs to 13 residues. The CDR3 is CASSSPYTDTQYF. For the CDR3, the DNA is TGTGCCAGCAGTTCTCCCTATACAGATACGCAGTATTTT.

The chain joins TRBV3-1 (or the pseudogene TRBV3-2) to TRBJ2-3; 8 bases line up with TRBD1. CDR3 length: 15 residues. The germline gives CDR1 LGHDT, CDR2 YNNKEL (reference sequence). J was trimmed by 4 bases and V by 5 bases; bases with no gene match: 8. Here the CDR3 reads CASSESRGRADTQYF. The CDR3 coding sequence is TGTGCCAGCAGCGAAAGCAGGGGGCGGGCAGATACGCAGTATTTT.

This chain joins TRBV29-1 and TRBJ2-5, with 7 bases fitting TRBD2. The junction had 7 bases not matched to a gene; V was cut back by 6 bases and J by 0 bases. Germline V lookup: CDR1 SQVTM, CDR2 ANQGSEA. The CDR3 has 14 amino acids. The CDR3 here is CSVVLAENQETQYF. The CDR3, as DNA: TGCAGCGTGGTCCTAGCGGAGAACCAAGAGACCCAGTACTTC.

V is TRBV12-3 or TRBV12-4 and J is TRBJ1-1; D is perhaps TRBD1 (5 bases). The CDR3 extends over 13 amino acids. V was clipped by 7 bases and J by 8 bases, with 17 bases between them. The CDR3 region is CASTLGQGLEAFF. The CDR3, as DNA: TGTGCCAGCACCTTGGGCCAGGGCCTAGAAGCTTTCTTT.

The CDR3 DNA sequence: TGCGCCAGCACCCCTTTAGGGGGCTCCTACAATGAGCAGTTCTTC. This translates into CASTPLGGSYNEQFF. This chain connects TRBV5-1 to TRBJ2-1; possible D gene TRBD1, 6 bases. This CDR3 region has 15 residues. Germline CDR1 is SGHRS and CDR2 is YFSETQ. V was pared by 6 bases and J by 0 bases, with 13 bases between.

CDR3: CASSFGQVNQPQHF. CDR3 DNA: TGTGCCAGCAGTTTTGGGCAGGTAAATCAGCCCCAGCATTTT. The chain combines TRBV27 with TRBJ1-5; D gene unclear. This CDR3 is 14 amino acids long. Trimming shortened V by 3 bases and J by 4 bases, and 10 bases separated the two germline ends. Germline CDR1 reads MNHEY; CDR2 reads SMNVEV (reference sequence).

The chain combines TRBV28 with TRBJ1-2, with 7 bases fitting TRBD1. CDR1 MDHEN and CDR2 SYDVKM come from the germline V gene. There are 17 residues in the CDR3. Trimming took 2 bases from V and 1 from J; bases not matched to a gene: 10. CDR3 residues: CASSLTGAGGGNYGYTF. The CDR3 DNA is TGTGCCAGCAGTTTAACGGGTGCAGGGGGAGGTAACTATGGCTACACCTTC.

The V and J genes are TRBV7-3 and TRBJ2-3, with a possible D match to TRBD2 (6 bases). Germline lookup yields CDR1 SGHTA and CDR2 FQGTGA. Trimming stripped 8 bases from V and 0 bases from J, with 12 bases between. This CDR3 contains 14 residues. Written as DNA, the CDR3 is TGTGCCAGCCGTCCCGGGGGAAGCACAGATACGCAGTATTTT. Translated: CASRPGGSTDTQYF.

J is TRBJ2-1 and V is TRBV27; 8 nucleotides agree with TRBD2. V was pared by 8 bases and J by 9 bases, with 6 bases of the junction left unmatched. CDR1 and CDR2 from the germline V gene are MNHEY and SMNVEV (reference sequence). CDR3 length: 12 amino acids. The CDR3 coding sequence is TGTGCCAGCGGCTCCGGGACTAGTGAGCAGTTCTTC. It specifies CASGSGTSEQFF.

The CDR3 sequence: CASSSQGAPGANVLTF. CDR3 sequence (DNA): TGTGCCAGCAGTTCACAGGGGGCCCCTGGGGCCAACGTCCTGACTTTC. The rearrangement links TRBV6-2 or TRBV6-3 to TRBJ2-6, with 9 bases identical to TRBD1. The trim removed 4 bases at V and 2 bases at J, leaving 3 bases unmatched. This CDR3 is built from 16 residues. Germline V CDR1 and CDR2: MNHEY, SVGEGT.

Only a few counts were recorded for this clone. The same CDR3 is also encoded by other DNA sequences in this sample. CDR3 region: CASSIVGARSNQPQHF. CDR3 nucleotide sequence: TGTGCCAGTAGTATAGTGGGGGCAAGGAGCAATCAGCCCCAGCATTTT. The J gene is TRBJ1-5, the V gene TRBV19; D might be TRBD1 (6 bases). The V gene's germline CDR1 is LNHDA and CDR2 SQIVND (reference sequence). Deletions cut 1 base from V and 1 base from J, with 11 bases between. This CDR3 region has 16 residues.

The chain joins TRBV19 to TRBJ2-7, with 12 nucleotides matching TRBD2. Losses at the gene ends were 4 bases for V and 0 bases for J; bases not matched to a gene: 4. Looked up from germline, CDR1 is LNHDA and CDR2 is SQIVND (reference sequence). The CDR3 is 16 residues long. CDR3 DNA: TGTGCCAGTAGTAAGCTAGCGGGAGGGAGCTCCTACGAGCAGTACTTC. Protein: CASSKLAGGSSYEQYF.

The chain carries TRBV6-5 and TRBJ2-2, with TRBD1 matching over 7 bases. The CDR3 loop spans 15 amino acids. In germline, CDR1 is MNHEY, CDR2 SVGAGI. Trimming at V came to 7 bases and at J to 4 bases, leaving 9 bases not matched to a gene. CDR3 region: CASKPGQTFTGELFF. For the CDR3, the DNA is TGTGCCAGCAAACCGGGACAGACTTTCACCGGGGAGCTGTTTTTT.

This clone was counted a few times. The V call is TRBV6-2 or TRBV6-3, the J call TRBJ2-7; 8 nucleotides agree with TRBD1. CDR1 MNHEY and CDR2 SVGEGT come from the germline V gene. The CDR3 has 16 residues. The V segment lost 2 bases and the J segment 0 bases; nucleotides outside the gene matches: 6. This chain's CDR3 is CASSYPWDRSSYEQYF. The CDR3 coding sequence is TGTGCCAGCAGTTACCCCTGGGACAGGAGCTCCTACGAGCAGTACTTC.

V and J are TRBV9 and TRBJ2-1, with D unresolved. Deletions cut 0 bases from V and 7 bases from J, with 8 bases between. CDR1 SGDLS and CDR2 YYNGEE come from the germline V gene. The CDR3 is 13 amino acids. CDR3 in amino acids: CASSVDTSNEQFF. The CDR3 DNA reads TGTGCCAGCAGCGTAGATACCAGTAATGAGCAGTTCTTC. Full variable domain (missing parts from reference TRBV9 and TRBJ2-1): DSGVTQTPKHLITATGQRVTLRCSPRSGDLSVYWYQQSLDQGLQFLIQYYNGEERAKGNILERFSAQQFPDLHSELNLSSLELGDSALYFCASSVDTSNEQFFGPGTRLTVL.

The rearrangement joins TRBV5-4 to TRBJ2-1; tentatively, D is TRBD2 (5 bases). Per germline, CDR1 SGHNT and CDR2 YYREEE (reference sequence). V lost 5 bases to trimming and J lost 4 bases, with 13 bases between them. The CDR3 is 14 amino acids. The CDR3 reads CASSLGRTYNEQFF. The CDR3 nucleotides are TGTGCCAGCAGTCTCGGACGGACTTACAATGAGCAGTTCTTC.

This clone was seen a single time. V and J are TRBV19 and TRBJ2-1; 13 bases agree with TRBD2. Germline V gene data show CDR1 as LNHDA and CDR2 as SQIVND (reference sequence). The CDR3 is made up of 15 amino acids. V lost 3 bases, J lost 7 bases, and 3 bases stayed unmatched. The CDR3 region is CASSMGTSGANEQFF. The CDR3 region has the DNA TGTGCCAGTAGTATGGGGACTAGCGGGGCTAATGAGCAGTTCTTC.

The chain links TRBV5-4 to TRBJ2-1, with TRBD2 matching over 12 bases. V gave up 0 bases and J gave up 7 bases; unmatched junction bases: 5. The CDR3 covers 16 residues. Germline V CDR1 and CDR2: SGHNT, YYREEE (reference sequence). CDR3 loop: CASSLGLAGGHNEQFF. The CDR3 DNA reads TGTGCCAGCAGCTTGGGGCTAGCGGGAGGGCATAATGAGCAGTTCTTC.

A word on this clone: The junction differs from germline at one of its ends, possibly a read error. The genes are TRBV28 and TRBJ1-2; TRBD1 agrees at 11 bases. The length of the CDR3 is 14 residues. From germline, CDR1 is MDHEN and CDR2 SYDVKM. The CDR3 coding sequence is TGTGCCAGCGGACAGGGGGCACTGAACTATGGCCACACCTTC. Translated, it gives CASGQGALNYGHTF.

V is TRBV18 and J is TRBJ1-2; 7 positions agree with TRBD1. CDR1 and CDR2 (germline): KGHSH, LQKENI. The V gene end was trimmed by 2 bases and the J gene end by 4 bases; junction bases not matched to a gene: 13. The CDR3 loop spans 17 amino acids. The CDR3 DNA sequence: TGTGCCAGCTCACCATTCAATGTGCAGGGGGTGTTCTATGGCTACACCTTC. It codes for CASSPFNVQGVFYGYTF.

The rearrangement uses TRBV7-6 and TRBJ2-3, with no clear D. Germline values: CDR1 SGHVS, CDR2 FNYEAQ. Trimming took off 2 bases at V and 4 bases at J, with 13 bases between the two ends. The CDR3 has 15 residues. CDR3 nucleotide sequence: TGTGCCAGCAGCTTAAGGTCGGGTGTCGCAGATACGCAGTATTTT. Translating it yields CASSLRSGVADTQYF.

The CDR3 region has the DNA TGTGCCAGTACCCCAAGTAGCGGGGCCTACAATGAGCAGTTCTTC. Its protein is CASTPSSGAYNEQFF. The chain joins TRBV19 to TRBJ2-1; 8 bases align to TRBD2. V gave up 7 bases and J gave up 2 bases; unmatched junction bases: 7. The CDR3 spans 15 residues. Germline V CDR1 and CDR2: LNHDA, SQIVND (reference sequence).

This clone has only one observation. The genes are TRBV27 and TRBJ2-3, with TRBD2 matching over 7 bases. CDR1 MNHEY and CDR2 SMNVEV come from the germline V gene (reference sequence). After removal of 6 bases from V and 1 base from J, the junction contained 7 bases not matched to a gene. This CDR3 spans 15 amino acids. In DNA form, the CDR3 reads TGTGCCAGCAGCTCACTTGGGGGGGGCACAGATACGCAGTATTTT. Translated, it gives CASSSLGGGTDTQYF.

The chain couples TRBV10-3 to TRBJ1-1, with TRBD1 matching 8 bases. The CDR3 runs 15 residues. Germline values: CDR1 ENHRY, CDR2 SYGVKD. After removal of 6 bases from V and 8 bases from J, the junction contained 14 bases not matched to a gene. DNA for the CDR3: TGTGCCATCAGAGACGTTAACCGGGACAGGACCGAAGCTTTCTTT. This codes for CAIRDVNRDRTEAFF.

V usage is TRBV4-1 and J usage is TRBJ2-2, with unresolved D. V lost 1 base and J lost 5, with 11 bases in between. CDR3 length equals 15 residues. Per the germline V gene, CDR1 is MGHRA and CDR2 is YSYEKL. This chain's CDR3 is CASSQGWALTGELFF. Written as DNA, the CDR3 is TGCGCCAGCAGCCAAGGCTGGGCCCTGACCGGGGAGCTGTTTTTT.

The DNA for the CDR3 is TGTGCCAGCAGCCCAACGACAGGGTCTTACACCGGGGAGCTGTTTTTT. Translating gives CASSPTTGSYTGELFF. The rearrangement joins TRBV7-2 to TRBJ2-2, with 7 nucleotides matching TRBD1. V gave up 5 bases and J gave up 3 bases; unmatched junction bases: 9. CDR1 and CDR2 from the germline V gene are SGHTA and FQGNSA. The CDR3 is 16 amino acids.

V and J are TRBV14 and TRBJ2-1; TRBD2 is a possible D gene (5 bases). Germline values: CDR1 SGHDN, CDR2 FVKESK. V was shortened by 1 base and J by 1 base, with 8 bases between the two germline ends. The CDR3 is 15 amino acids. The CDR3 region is CASSQARGSYNEQFF. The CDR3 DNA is TGTGCCAGCAGCCAAGCACGCGGGTCCTACAATGAGCAGTTCTTC.

The DNA of the CDR3 is TGTGCCAGCAGCCCCTCGGGGAATATCGTTGCACATGGCTACACCTTC. Translating it yields CASSPSGNIVAHGYTF. The gene calls are TRBV7-9 and TRBJ1-2; D is ambiguous. The CDR3 is made up of 16 amino acids. Trimming stripped 5 bases from V and 6 bases from J, with 22 bases between. CDR1 and CDR2 from the germline V gene are SEHNR and FQNEAQ (reference sequence).